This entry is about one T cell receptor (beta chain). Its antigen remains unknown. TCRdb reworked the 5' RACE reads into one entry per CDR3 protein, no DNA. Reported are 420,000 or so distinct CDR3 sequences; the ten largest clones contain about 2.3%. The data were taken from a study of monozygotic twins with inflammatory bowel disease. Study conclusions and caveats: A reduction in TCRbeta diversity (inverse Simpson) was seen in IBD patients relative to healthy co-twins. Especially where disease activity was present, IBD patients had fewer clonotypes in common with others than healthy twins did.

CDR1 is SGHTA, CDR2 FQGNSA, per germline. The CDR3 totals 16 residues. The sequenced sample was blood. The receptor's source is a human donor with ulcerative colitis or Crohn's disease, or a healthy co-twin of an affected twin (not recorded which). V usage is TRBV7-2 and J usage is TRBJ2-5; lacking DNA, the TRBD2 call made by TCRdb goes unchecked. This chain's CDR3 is CASSLTSGRALETQYF.